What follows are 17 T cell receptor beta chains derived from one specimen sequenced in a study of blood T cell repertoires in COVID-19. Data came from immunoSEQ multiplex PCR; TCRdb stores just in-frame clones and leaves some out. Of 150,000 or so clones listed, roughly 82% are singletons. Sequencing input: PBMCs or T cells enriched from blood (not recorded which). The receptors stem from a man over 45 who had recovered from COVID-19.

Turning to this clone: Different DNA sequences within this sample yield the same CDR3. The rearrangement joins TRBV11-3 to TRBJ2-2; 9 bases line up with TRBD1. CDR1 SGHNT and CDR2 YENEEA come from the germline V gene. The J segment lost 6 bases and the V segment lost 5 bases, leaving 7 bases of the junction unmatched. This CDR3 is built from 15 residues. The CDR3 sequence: CASSRDRGFAGELFF. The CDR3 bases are TGTGCCAGCAGCCGAGACAGGGGGTTCGCCGGGGAGCTGTTTTTT.

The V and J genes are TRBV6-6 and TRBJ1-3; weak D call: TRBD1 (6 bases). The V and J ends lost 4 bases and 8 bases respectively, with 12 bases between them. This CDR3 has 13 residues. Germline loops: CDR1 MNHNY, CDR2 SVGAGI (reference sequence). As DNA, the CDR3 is TGTGCCAGCAGTTTACAGGGCCGGGACACCATATATTTT. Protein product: CASSLQGRDTIYF.

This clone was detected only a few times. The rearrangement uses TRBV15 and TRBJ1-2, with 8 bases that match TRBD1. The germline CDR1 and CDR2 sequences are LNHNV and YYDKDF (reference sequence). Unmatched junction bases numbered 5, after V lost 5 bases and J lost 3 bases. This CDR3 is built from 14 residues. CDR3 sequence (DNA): TGTGCCACCAGCTATCCAGGGGGCGACTATGGCTACACCTTC. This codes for CATSYPGGDYGYTF.

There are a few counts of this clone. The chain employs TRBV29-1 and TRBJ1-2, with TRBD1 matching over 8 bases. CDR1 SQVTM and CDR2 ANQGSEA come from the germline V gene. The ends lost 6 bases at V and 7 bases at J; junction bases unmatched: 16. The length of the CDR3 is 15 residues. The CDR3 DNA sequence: TGCAGCGTCTCGGAAAGAAACAGGGGGTATCTTGGCTACACCTTC. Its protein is CSVSERNRGYLGYTF.

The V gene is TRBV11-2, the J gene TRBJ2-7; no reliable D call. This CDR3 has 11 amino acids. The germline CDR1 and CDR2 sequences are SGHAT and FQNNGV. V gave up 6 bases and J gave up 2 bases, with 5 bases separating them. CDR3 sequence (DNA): TGTGCCAGCAGTGCGGCCTACGAGCAGTACTTC. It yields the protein CASSAAYEQYF.

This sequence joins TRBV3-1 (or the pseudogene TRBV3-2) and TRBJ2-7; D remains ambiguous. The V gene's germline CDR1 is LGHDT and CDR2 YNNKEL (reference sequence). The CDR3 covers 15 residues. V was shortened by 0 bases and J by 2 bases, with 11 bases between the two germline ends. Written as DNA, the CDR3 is TGTGCCAGCAGCCAAGAATCGGGTTCAGCCTACGAGCAGTACTTC. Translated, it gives CASSQESGSAYEQYF.

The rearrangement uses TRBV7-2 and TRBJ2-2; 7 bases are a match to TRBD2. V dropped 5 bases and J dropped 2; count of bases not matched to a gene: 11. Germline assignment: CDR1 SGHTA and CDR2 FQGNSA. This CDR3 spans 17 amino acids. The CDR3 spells CASSPRLQRGNTGELFF. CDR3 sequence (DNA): TGTGCCAGCAGCCCACGACTACAGCGGGGAAACACCGGGGAGCTGTTTTTT.

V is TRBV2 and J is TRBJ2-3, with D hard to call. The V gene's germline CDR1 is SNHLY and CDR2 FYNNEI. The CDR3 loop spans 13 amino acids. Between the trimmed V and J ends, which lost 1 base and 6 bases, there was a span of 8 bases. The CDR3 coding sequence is TGTGCCAGCAGTGAAGGAGGTTTGGATACGCAGTATTTT. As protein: CASSEGGLDTQYF.

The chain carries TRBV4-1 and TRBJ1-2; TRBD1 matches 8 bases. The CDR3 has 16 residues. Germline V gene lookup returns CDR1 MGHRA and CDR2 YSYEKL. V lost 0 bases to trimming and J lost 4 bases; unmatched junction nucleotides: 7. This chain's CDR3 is CASSQEDRDNRYGYTF. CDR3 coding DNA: TGCGCCAGCAGCCAAGAGGACAGGGACAATCGCTATGGCTACACCTTC.

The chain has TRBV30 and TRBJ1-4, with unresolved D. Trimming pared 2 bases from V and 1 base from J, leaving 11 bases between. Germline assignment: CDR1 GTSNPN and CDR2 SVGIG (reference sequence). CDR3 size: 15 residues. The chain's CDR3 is CAWSLEGGTNEKLFF. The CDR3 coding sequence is TGTGCCTGGAGTTTGGAGGGTGGAACTAATGAAAAACTGTTTTTT.

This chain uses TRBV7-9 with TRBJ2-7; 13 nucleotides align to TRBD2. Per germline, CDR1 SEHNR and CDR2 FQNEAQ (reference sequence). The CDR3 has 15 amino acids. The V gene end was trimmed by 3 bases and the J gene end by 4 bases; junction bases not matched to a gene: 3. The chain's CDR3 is CASSLGLAGSYEQYF. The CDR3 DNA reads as TGTGCCAGCAGCTTGGGACTAGCGGGGAGTTACGAGCAGTACTTC.

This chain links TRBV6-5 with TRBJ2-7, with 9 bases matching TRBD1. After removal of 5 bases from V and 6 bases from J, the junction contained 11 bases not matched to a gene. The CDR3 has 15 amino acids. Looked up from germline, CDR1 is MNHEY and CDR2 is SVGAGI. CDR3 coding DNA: TGTGCCAGCAGTCGCCGGACAGGGGAAAACTCCGAGCAGTACTTC. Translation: CASSRRTGENSEQYF.

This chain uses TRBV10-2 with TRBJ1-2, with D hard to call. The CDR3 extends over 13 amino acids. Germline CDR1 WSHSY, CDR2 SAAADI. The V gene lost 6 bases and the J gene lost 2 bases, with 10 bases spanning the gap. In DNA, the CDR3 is TGCGCCAGCAGGTTGGCAGGAAACTATGGCTACACCTTC. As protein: CASRLAGNYGYTF.

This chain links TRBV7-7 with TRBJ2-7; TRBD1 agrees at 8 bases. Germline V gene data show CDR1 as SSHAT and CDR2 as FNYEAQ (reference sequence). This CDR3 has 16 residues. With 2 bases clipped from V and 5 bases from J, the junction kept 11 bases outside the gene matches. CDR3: CASSLTPGQGFHEQYF. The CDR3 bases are TGTGCCAGCAGCTTAACCCCCGGACAGGGATTCCACGAGCAGTACTTC.

DNA of the CDR3: TGTGCCAGCAGCAAAAAGGGACAGGGGCAAGAGACCCAGTACTTC. Protein: CASSKKGQGQETQYF. J is TRBJ2-5 and V is TRBV5-4; the match to TRBD1 covers 10 bases. CDR3 length: 15 residues. Trimming took 4 bases from V and 2 from J; bases not matched to a gene: 5. CDR1 and CDR2 (germline): SGHNT, YYREEE (reference sequence).

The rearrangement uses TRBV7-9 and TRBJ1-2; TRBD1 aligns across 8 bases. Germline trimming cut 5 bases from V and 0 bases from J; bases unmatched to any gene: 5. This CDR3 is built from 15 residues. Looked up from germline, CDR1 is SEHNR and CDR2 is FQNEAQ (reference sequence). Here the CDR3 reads CASSLWTGTNYGYTF. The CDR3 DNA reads TGTGCCAGCAGCCTATGGACAGGGACTAACTATGGCTACACCTTC. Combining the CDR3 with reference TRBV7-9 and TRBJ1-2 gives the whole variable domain DTGVSQNPRHKITKRGQNVTFRCDPISEHNRLYWYRQTLGQGPEFLTYFQNEAQLEKSRLLSDRFSAERPKGSFSTLEIQRTEQGDSAMYLCASSLWTGTNYGYTFGSGTRLTVV.

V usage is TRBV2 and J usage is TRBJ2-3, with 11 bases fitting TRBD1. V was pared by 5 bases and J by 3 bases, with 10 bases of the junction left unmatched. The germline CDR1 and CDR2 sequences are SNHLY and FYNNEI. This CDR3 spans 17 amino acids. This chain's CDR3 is CASSRTGGLMRTDTQYF. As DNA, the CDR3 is TGTGCCAGCAGTAGGACAGGGGGCCTAATGAGGACAGATACGCAGTATTTT.